What follows are 13 T cell receptor beta chains derived from one specimen sequenced in a study of blood T cell repertoires in COVID-19. The table came from immunoSEQ multiplex PCR; TCRdb's copy has only in-frame clones and leaves some out. The repertoire has 150,000 or so clones, roughly 78% of them found once; the top ten carry approximately 6%. The sequencing input was PBMCs or T cells enriched from blood (not recorded which). All receptors come from a woman between 50 and 59 years old who had recovered from COVID-19.

The rearrangement uses TRBV2 and TRBJ1-2; 7 bases are shared with TRBD1. This CDR3 is 14 amino acids long. Losses at the gene ends were 6 bases for V and 3 bases for J; bases not matched to a gene: 7. CDR1 is SNHLY and CDR2 is FYNNEI in the germline V gene. The CDR3 DNA sequence: TGTGCCAGCAGGGGACAGTCCGGGGACTATGGCTACACCTTC. This translates into CASRGQSGDYGYTF. The variable domain in full, with the rest retrieved from reference TRBV2 and TRBJ1-2, is EPEVTQTPSHQVTQMGQEVILRCVPISNHLYFYWYRQILGQKVEFLVSFYNNEISEKSEIFDDQFSVERPDGSNFTLKIRSTKLEDSAMYFCASRGQSGDYGYTFGSGTRLTVV.

V and J are TRBV4-2 and TRBJ2-6, with D tentatively TRBD1 (6 bases). This CDR3 region has 16 residues. Germline V gives CDR1 LGHNA, CDR2 YNFKEQ. Trimming shortened V by 0 bases and J by 0 bases, and 6 bases separated the two germline ends. The CDR3 sequence is CASSQEGGSGANVLTF. CDR3 sequence (DNA): TGTGCCAGCAGCCAAGAAGGGGGCTCTGGGGCCAACGTCCTGACTTTC.

This clone showed up just once. The V and J genes are TRBV28 and TRBJ1-6, with D unclear. Germline values: CDR1 MDHEN, CDR2 SYDVKM. Trimming pared 9 bases from V and 7 bases from J, leaving 13 bases between. The CDR3 is 13 residues long. The CDR3 here is CASGQAGNSPLHF. The CDR3 coding sequence is TGTGCCAGTGGGCAGGCGGGGAATTCACCCCTCCACTTT. The variable domain in full, with the rest retrieved from reference TRBV28 and TRBJ1-6, is DVKVTQSSRYLVKRTGEKVFLECVQDMDHENMFWYRQDPGLGLRLIYFSYDVKMKEKGDIPEGYSVSREKKERFSLILESASTNQTSMYLCASGQAGNSPLHFGNGTRLTVT.

This clone was counted ten times or more. The CDR3 reads CASSQNLNSPLHF. CDR3 coding DNA: TGTGCCAGCAGCCAGAATCTAAATTCACCCCTCCACTTT. The chain recombines TRBV3-1 (or the pseudogene TRBV3-2) with TRBJ1-6; D remains unclear. CDR3 length: 13 amino acids. The V gene lost 3 bases and the J gene lost 7 bases, with 7 bases spanning the gap. Per the germline V gene, CDR1 is LGHDT and CDR2 is YNNKEL (reference sequence).

This chain uses TRBV5-1 with TRBJ1-4; 9 nucleotides align to TRBD1. CDR1 and CDR2 from the germline V gene are SGHRS and YFSETQ. Trimming removed 4 bases from V and 8 bases from J; junction bases left unmatched: 6. This CDR3 region has 14 residues. CDR3 DNA sequence: TGCGCCAGCAGCCTGGGGACAGGGTACGAAAAACTGTTTTTT. This gives the protein CASSLGTGYEKLFF.

This clone was found once. The chain has TRBV6-2 or TRBV6-3 and TRBJ1-6; the match to TRBD1 covers 7 bases. CDR3 length: 14 residues. J was trimmed by 5 bases and V by 6 bases; bases with no gene match: 4. Germline CDR1 MNHEY, CDR2 SVGEGT. The CDR3 sequence: CASSTGTDNSPLHF. The CDR3, as DNA: TGTGCCAGCAGCACCGGGACAGATAATTCACCCCTCCACTTT.

This chain uses TRBV5-1 with TRBJ2-5, with D possibly being TRBD2 (5 bases). Trimming shortened V by 3 bases and J by 1 base, and 7 bases separated the two germline ends. This CDR3 has 13 residues. Germline V gene data show CDR1 as SGHRS and CDR2 as YFSETQ. CDR3 DNA: TGCGCCAGCAGCTACGGGGTCCAAGAGACCCAGTACTTC. As protein: CASSYGVQETQYF. Full variable domain (rest looked up from reference TRBV5-1 and TRBJ2-5): KAGVTQTPRYLIKTRGQQVTLSCSPISGHRSVSWYQQTPGQGLQFLFEYFSETQRNKGNFPGRFSGRQFSNSRSEMNVSTLELGDSALYLCASSYGVQETQYFGPGTRLLVL.

The chain links TRBV6-5 to TRBJ1-1; perhaps TRBD1 as D (6 bases). CDR1 MNHEY and CDR2 SVGAGI come from the germline V gene. The CDR3 consists of 13 residues. V was clipped by 9 bases and J by 1 base, with 12 bases between them. In nucleotides, the CDR3 is TGTGCCAGTGCGTCAGGGGAGAACACTGAAGCTTTCTTT. Its translation: CASASGENTEAFF.

The chain links TRBV27 to TRBJ1-5; 7 nucleotides agree with TRBD1. The CDR3 totals 15 residues. Germline V gene data show CDR1 as MNHEY and CDR2 as SMNVEV (reference sequence). The junction had 5 bases not matched to a gene; V was cut back by 6 bases and J by 0 bases. The CDR3, as DNA: TGTGCCAGCAGCGGGACAGTTAATAGCAATCAGCCCCAGCATTTT. Protein: CASSGTVNSNQPQHF.

The chain couples TRBV2 to TRBJ1-4; TRBD1 matches at 12 bases. Germline V gene data show CDR1 as SNHLY and CDR2 as FYNNEI. The ends lost 6 bases at V and 7 bases at J; junction bases unmatched: 3. The CDR3 spans 14 residues. As DNA, the CDR3 is TGTGCCAGCAGACCGGGACAGGGGGCTGAAAAACTGTTTTTT. Translating it yields CASRPGQGAEKLFF. Using reference TRBV2 and TRBJ1-4 for the parts outside the CDR3, the full variable domain is EPEVTQTPSHQVTQMGQEVILRCVPISNHLYFYWYRQILGQKVEFLVSFYNNEISEKSEIFDDQFSVERPDGSNFTLKIRSTKLEDSAMYFCASRPGQGAEKLFFGSGTQLSVL.

The V gene is TRBV5-1, the J gene TRBJ1-1; the match to TRBD1 covers 8 bases. V shed 0 bases and J 6 bases; nucleotides not matched to a gene: 19. This CDR3 has 19 amino acids. Germline V gene sequence: CDR1 SGHRS, CDR2 YFSETQ. The chain's CDR3 is CASSLAPPDRQGPIAEAFF. In nucleotides, the CDR3 is TGCGCCAGCAGCTTGGCCCCCCCAGACAGACAGGGGCCCATCGCTGAAGCTTTCTTT.

This chain uses TRBV18 with TRBJ1-2; TRBD1 might be the D (5 bases). CDR1 and CDR2 (germline): KGHSH, LQKENI. The CDR3 is 14 amino acids. V was pared by 2 bases and J by 6 bases, with 13 bases between. The CDR3 loop is CASSPVGPGDGYTF. CDR3 coding DNA: TGTGCCAGCTCACCAGTAGGTCCGGGGGATGGCTACACCTTC.

The CDR3 DNA follows: TGTGCCAGCAGCCCGACAGGGGTCACTGAAGCTTTCTTT. Translation: CASSPTGVTEAFF. The chain has TRBV28 and TRBJ1-1; 8 bases are a match to TRBD1. Trimming at V came to 6 bases and at J to 4 bases, leaving 4 bases not matched to a gene. CDR1 MDHEN and CDR2 SYDVKM come from the germline V gene. The CDR3 is 13 amino acids.